The 14 T cell receptor beta chains reported below all come from one sample, sequenced in a study of CD8 T cells in ankylosing spondylitis. In TCRdb, the 5' RACE reads were re-called with MiXCR into one record per CDR3 protein. The sample contains 350,000 to 450,000 distinct CDR3 sequences, approximately 22% of which appear only once. The sequenced sample was blood, either unsorted or a sorted T cell fraction (not recorded which). The receptors here all came from a male donor with ankylosing spondylitis or in good health (not recorded which).

V is TRBV29-1 and J is TRBJ2-5, with TRBD1 matching 8 bases. Germline CDR1 and CDR2: SQVTM and ANQGSEA. After removal of 1 base from V and 4 bases from J, the junction contained 5 bases not matched to a gene. CDR3 length equals 14 residues. The CDR3 spells CSVEVGQGPETQYF. CDR3 DNA sequence: TGCAGCGTTGAAGTAGGACAGGGACCAGAGACCCAGTACTTC.

V gene TRBV6-4 combines with J gene TRBJ1-1; possibly TRBD1 for D (5 bases). The CDR3 spans 13 residues. The germline gives CDR1 MRHNA, CDR2 SNTAGT. V lost 4 bases and J 1 base, leaving 7 bases between the germline ends. The CDR3 DNA reads as TGTGCCAGCAGTGTGGACAAGAACACTGAAGCTTTCTTT. This gives the protein CASSVDKNTEAFF.

The chain couples TRBV5-1 to TRBJ2-5; D possibly corresponds to TRBD2 (5 bases). Germline CDR1 and CDR2: SGHRS and YFSETQ. Trimming took 4 bases from V and 4 from J, leaving 14 bases between them. The CDR3 consists of 14 residues. The CDR3 nucleotides read TGCGCCAGCAGCGTTACCCCTGAGGGAGAGACCCAGTACTTC. Protein: CASSVTPEGETQYF.

This chain connects TRBV7-2 to TRBJ2-2; possibly TRBD2 for D (5 bases). The V end was cut by 10 bases, the J end by 4 bases, with 22 bases between. The CDR3 sequence is 16 residues long. Germline CDR1 reads SGHTA; CDR2 reads FQGNSA. CDR3 nucleotides: TGTGCCACCTTACCGGGAAACCCCCGAGGCACCGGGGAGCTGTTTTTT. Protein sequence: CATLPGNPRGTGELFF.

This clonotype was counted a few times. The V gene is TRBV7-8, the J gene TRBJ2-1; D is unresolved. Between the trimmed V and J ends, which lost 5 bases and 7 bases, there was a span of 9 bases. The CDR3 extends over 12 amino acids. The V gene's germline CDR1 is SGHVS and CDR2 FQNEAQ. The CDR3 region has the DNA TGTGCCAGCAGCCCCCTCGAGAATGAGCAGTTCTTC. Encoded protein: CASSPLENEQFF.

The chain uses TRBV5-1 and TRBJ2-6, with 7 bases lining up with TRBD1. CDR1 and CDR2 from the germline V gene are SGHRS and YFSETQ. CDR3 size: 17 residues. Trimming removed 4 bases from V and 0 bases from J; junction bases left unmatched: 7. Here the CDR3 reads CASSGTARVSGANVLTF. The CDR3 nucleotides are TGCGCCAGCAGCGGGACAGCCCGCGTCTCTGGGGCCAACGTCCTGACTTTC. Full variable domain (remainder filled in from reference TRBV5-1 and TRBJ2-6): KAGVTQTPRYLIKTRGQQVTLSCSPISGHRSVSWYQQTPGQGLQFLFEYFSETQRNKGNFPGRFSGRQFSNSRSEMNVSTLELGDSALYLCASSGTARVSGANVLTFGAGSRLTVL.

The gene calls are TRBV12-3 or TRBV12-4 and TRBJ2-7; D is undetermined. The V gene lost 6 bases and the J gene lost 5 bases, with 14 bases spanning the gap. The CDR3 has 13 residues. In nucleotides, the CDR3 is TGTGCCAGCAGCGAGACTGTGATCAACGAGCAGTACTTC. As protein: CASSETVINEQYF.

This clonotype appeared a few times. The chain couples TRBV28 to TRBJ2-7, with 10 positions matching TRBD2. This CDR3 spans 15 amino acids. Germline lookup yields CDR1 MDHEN and CDR2 SYDVKM. The J segment lost 4 bases and the V segment lost 7 bases, leaving 10 bases of the junction unmatched. CDR3 coding DNA: TGTGCCAGCACCAACCAGCGGGGGGGCCTATACGAGCAGTACTTC. Its translation is CASTNQRGGLYEQYF.

The J gene is TRBJ1-4, the V gene TRBV6-1; D is undetermined. The CDR3 totals 14 residues. Trimming cost V 8 bases and J 2 bases, with 12 bases left between them. Per the germline V gene, CDR1 is MNHNS and CDR2 is SASEGT. CDR3 residues: CASGLLRTNEKLFF. The CDR3 region has the DNA TGTGCCAGCGGACTTTTGAGGACTAATGAAAAACTGTTTTTT.

This clonotype was observed a handful of times. The rearrangement joins TRBV28 to TRBJ1-1; possible D gene TRBD1, 6 bases. Per the germline V gene, CDR1 is MDHEN and CDR2 is SYDVKM. V lost 7 bases and J lost 0, with 12 bases in between. The CDR3 sequence is 14 residues long. In DNA form, the CDR3 reads TGTGCCAGCAATTTCCAGGGGCTGAACACTGAAGCTTTCTTT. It translates to CASNFQGLNTEAFF.

The V call is TRBV9, the J call TRBJ2-3; D ambiguous. The CDR3 spans 14 residues. The germline V gene encodes CDR1 SGDLS and CDR2 YYNGEE. V dropped 0 bases and J dropped 1 base, with 6 bases sitting between them. CDR3 DNA sequence: TGTGCCAGCAGCGTAGCTTGGGGCACAGATACGCAGTATTTT. This gives the protein CASSVAWGTDTQYF.

This clonotype showed up just a few times. The V and J genes are TRBV4-1 and TRBJ2-2; D unclear. Germline V lookup: CDR1 MGHRA, CDR2 YSYEKL. The CDR3 length is 14 residues. The ends were cut back, 2 bases at V and 6 bases at J, with 10 bases in the middle. CDR3 loop: CASSQLYGAGELFF. The CDR3 nucleotides are TGCGCCAGCAGCCAACTCTACGGTGCCGGGGAGCTGTTTTTT.

This clonotype showed up just a few times. V is TRBV29-1 and J is TRBJ2-2; D not certain. Germline V gene data show CDR1 as SQVTM and CDR2 as ANQGSEA. The CDR3 runs 12 residues. V was trimmed by 7 bases and J by 7 bases, leaving 13 bases between them. The CDR3 region has the DNA TGCAGCGCAACACACCCCGGCGGGGAGCTGTTTTTT. It codes for CSATHPGGELFF.

This rearrangement joins TRBV7-2 to TRBJ2-1; tentative D call: TRBD2 (5 bases). The CDR3 extends over 10 amino acids. Germline lookup yields CDR1 SGHTA and CDR2 FQGNSA. CDR3 residues: CAAGSDEQFF. DNA for the CDR3: TGTGCGGCTGGGAGCGATGAGCAGTTCTTC.